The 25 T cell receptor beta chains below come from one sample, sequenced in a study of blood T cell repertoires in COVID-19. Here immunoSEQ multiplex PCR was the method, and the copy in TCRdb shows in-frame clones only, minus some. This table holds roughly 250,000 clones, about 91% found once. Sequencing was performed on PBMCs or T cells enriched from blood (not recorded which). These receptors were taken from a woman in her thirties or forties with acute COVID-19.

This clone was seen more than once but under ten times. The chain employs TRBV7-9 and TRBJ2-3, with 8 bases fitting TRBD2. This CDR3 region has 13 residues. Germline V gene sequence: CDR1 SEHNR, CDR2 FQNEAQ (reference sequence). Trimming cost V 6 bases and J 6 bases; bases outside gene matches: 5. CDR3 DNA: TGTGCCAGCAGTTCCACGGGGGGGGATACGCAGTATTTT. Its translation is CASSSTGGDTQYF.

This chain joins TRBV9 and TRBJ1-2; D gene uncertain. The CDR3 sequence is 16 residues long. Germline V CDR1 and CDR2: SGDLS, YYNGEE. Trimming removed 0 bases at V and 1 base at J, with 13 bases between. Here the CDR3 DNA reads TGTGCCAGCAGCGTAGGTAGCGGTATCGGTAACTATGGCTACACCTTC. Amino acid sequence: CASSVGSGIGNYGYTF. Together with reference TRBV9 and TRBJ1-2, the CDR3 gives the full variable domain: DSGVTQTPKHLITATGQRVTLRCSPRSGDLSVYWYQQSLDQGLQFLIQYYNGEERAKGNILERFSAQQFPDLHSELNLSSLELGDSALYFCASSVGSGIGNYGYTFGSGTRLTVV.

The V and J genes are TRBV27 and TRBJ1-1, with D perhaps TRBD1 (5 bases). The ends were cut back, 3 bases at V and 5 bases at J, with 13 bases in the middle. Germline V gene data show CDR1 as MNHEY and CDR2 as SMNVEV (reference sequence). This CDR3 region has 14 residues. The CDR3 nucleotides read TGTGCCAGCAGTTTCGTCATGGGGGGAACTGAAGCTTTCTTT. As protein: CASSFVMGGTEAFF.

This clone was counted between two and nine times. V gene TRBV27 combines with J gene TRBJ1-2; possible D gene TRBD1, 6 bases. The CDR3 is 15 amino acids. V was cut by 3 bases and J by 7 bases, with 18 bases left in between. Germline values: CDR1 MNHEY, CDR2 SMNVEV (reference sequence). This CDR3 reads CASSFTAAGEGGYTF. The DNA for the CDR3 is TGTGCCAGCAGTTTCACCGCGGCAGGGGAGGGTGGCTACACCTTC.

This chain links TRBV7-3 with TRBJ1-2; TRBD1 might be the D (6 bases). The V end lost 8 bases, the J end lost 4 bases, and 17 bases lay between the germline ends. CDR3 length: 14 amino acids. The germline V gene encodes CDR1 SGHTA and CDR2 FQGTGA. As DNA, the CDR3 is TGTGCCAGCGGATTGATGACAGGAGCCTATGGCTACACCTTC. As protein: CASGLMTGAYGYTF. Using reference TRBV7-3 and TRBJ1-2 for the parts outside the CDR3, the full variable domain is GAGVSQTPSNKVTEKGKYVELRCDPISGHTALYWYRQSLGQGPEFLIYFQGTGAADDSGLPNDRFFAVRPEGSVSTLKIQRTERGDSAVYLCASGLMTGAYGYTFGSGTRLTVV.

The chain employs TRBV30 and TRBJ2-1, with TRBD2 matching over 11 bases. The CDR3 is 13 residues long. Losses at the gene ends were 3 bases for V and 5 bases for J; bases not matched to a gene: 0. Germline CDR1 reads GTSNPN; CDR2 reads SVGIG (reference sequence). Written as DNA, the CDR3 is TGTGCCTGGAGGGGACTAGCGGACAATGAGCAGTTCTTC. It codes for CAWRGLADNEQFF.

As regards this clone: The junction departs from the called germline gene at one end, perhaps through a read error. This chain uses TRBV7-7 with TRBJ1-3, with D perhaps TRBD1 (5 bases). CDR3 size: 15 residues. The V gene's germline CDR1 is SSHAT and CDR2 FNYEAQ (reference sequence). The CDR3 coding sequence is TGTGCTAGCAGCGTCGGGAGGGACCCTGGAAACACCATATATTTT. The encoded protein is CASSVGRDPGNTIYF.

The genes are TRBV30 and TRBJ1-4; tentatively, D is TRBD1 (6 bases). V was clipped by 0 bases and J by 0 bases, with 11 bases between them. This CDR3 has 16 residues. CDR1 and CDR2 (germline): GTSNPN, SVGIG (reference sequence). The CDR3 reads CAWSVDSGATNEKLFF. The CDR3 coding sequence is TGTGCCTGGAGTGTGGACTCAGGGGCAACTAATGAAAAACTGTTTTTT.

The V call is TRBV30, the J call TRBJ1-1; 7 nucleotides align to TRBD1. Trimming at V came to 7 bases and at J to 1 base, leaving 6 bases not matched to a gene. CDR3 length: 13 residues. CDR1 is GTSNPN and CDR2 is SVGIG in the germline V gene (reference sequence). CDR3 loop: CAYRGTANTEAFF. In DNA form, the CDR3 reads TGTGCCTACAGAGGGACAGCGAACACTGAAGCTTTCTTT.

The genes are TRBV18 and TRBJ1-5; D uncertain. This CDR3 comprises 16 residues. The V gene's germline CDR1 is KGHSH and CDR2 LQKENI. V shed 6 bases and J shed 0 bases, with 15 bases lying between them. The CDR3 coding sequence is TGTGCCAGCTCCTCAACTGCCATGGTTAGCAATCAGCCCCAGCATTTT. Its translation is CASSSTAMVSNQPQHF.

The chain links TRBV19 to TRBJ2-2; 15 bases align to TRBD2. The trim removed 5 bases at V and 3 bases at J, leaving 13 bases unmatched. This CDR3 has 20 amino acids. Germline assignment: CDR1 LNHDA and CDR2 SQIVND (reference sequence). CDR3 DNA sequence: TGTGCCAGTAGTCCGACTTTAGGACTAGCGGGAGGGCCCCACACCGGGGAGCTGTTTTTT. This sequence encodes CASSPTLGLAGGPHTGELFF.

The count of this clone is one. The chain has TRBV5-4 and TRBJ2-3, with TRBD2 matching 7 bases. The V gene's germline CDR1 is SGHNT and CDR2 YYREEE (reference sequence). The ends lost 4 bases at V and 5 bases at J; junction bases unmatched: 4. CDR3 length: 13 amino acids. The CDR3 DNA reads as TGTGCCAGCAGCCCTATAGCGGGAGATACGCAGTATTTT. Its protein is CASSPIAGDTQYF.

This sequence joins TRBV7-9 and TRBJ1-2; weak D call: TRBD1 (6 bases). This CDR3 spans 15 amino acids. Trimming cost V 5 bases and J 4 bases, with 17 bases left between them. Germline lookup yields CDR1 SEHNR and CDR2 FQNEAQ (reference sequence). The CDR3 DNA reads TGTGCCAGCAGCCAAAATCTAAGGACAGCCTATGGCTACACCTTC. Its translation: CASSQNLRTAYGYTF.

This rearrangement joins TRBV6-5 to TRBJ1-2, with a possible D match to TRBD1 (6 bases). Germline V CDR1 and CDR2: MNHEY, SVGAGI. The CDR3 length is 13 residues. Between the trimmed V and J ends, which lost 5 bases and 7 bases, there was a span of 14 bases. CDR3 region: CASSNRVLGGYTF. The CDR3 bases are TGTGCCAGCAGTAACAGGGTTTTAGGTGGCTACACCTTC.

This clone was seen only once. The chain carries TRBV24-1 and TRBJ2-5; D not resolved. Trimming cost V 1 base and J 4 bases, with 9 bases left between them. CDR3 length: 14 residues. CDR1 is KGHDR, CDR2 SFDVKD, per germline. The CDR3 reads CATSDFSLGETQYF. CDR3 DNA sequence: TGTGCCACCAGTGATTTTTCCCTCGGAGAGACCCAGTACTTC.

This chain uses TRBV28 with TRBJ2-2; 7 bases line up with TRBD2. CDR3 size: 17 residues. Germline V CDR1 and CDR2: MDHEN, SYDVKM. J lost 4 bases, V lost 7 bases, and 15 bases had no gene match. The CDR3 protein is CASTRWGGRVFTGELFF. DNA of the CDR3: TGTGCCAGCACCCGATGGGGGGGGAGGGTTTTCACCGGGGAGCTGTTTTTT. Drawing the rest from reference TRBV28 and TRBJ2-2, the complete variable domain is DVKVTQSSRYLVKRTGEKVFLECVQDMDHENMFWYRQDPGLGLRLIYFSYDVKMKEKGDIPEGYSVSREKKERFSLILESASTNQTSMYLCASTRWGGRVFTGELFFGEGSRLTVL.

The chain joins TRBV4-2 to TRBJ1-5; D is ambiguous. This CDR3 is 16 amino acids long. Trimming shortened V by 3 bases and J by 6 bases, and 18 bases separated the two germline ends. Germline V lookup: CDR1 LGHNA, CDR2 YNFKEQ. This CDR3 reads CASSQGGRTEGQPQHF. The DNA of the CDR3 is TGTGCCAGCAGCCAGGGAGGCAGGACCGAGGGTCAGCCCCAGCATTTT.

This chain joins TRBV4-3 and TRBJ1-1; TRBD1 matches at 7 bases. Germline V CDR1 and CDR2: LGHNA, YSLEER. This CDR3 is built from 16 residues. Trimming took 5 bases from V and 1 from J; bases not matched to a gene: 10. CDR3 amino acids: CASSVHSGQTNTEAFF. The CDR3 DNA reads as TGCGCCAGCAGCGTCCACTCGGGACAGACGAACACTGAAGCTTTCTTT.

CDR3 sequence reads: CSASAMGTGGDQPQHF. DNA for the CDR3: TGCAGTGCTAGTGCCATGGGGACAGGGGGCGATCAGCCCCAGCATTTT. The chain recombines TRBV20-1 with TRBJ1-5; 12 nucleotides match TRBD1. In germline, CDR1 is DFQATT, CDR2 SNEGSKA (reference sequence). The CDR3 covers 16 residues. V lost 3 bases to trimming and J lost 5 bases; unmatched junction nucleotides: 8.

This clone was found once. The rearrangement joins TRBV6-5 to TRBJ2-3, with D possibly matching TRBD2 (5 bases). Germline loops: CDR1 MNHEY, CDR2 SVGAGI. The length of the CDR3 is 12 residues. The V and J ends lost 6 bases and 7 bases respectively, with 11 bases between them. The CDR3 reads CASRAPGNTQYF. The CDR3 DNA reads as TGTGCCAGCAGGGCCCCGGGGAATACGCAGTATTTT.

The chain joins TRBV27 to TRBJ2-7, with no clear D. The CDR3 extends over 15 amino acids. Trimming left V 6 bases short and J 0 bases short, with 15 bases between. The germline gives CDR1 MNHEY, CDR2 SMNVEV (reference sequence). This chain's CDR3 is CASRTQSASSYEQYV. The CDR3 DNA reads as TGTGCCAGCAGAACCCAGTCGGCTAGCTCCTACGAGCAGTACGTC.

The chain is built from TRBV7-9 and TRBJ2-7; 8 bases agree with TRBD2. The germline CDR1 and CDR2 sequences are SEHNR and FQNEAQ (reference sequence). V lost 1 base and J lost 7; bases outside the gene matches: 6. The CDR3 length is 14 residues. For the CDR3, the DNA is TGTGCCAGCAGCTTAGTCGGGAGGGCCCCAGAGCAGTACTTC. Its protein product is CASSLVGRAPEQYF.

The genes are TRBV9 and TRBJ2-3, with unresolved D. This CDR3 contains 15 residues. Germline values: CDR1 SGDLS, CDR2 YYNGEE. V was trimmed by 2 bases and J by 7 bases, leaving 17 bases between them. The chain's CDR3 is CASSVNQLPEHTQYF. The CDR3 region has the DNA TGTGCCAGCAGCGTCAATCAACTACCCGAACATACGCAGTATTTT.

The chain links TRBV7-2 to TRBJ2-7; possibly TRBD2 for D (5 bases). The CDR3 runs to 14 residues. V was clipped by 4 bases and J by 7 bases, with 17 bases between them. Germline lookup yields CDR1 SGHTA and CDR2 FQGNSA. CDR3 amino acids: CASSSQILGGEQYV. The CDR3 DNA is TGTGCCAGCAGCTCACAAATTCTTGGCGGGGAGCAGTACGTC.

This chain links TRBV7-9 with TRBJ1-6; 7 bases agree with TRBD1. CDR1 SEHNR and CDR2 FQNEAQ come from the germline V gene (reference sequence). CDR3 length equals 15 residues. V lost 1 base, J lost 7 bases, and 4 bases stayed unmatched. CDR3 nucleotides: TGTGCCAGCAGCTTAGTTGCAGGGGGGAATTCACCCCTCCACTTT. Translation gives CASSLVAGGNSPLHF.